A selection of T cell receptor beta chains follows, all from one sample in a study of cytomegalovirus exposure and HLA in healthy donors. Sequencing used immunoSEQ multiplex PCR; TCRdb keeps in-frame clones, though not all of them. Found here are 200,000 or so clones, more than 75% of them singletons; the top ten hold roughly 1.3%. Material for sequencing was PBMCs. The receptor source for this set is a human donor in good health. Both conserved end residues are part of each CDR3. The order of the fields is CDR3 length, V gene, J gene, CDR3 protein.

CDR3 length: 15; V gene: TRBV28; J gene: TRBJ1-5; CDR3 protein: CASSRFGASTGPQHF
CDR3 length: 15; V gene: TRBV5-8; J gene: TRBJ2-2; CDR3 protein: CASSLILTNTGELFF
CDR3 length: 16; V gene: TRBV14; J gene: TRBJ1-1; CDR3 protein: CASSQLGGGMNTEAFF
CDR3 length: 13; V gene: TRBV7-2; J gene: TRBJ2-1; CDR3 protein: CASSPTGYNEQFF
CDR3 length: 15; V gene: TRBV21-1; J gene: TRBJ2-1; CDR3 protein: CARSRVLWLWDEQFF
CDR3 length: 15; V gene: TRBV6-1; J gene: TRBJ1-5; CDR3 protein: CASEWDGAGNQPQHF
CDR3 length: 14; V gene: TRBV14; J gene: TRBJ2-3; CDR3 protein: CASSRTGLADTQYF
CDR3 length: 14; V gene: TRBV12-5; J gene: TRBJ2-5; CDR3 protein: CASGPGLNMETQYF
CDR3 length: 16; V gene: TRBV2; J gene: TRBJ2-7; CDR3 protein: CASSGYIAPSSYEQYF
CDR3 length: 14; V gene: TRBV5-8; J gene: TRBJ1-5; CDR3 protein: CASSLGRFNQPQHF
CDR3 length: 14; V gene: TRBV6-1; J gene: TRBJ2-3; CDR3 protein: CASSDGGGTDTQYF
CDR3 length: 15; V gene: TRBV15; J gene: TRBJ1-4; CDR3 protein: CATSTAGTGPAKLFF